The rows below give T cell receptor beta chains drawn from one sample of a study of technical replicates of blood from a handful of donors. The repertoire was sequenced with immunoSEQ multiplex PCR; TCRdb's copy has only in-frame clones and lacks some. The sample has approximately 81,000 clones, about 81% seen once. The specimen was PBMCs. Receptor source: a human donor in good health. Some clones in this sample may be carry-over from other donors' samples. The CDR3 runs from the conserved cysteine through the conserved F or W. The D gene is left open where the match is weak. Size is omitted from some rows. Given values are once, few, many or a class for expanded clones.

V gene	clone size	J gene	D gene	CDR3 protein	CDR3 DNA
TRBV30	.	TRBJ1-5	.	CAWNGGGGNQPQHF	TGTGCCTGGAACGGGGGAGGGGGCAATCAGCCCCAGCATTTT
TRBV6-5	.	TRBJ2-5	.	CASSAGTSLRETQYF	TGTGCCAGCAGTGCCGGGACATCCCTCCGGGAGACCCAGTACTTC
TRBV27	.	TRBJ1-5	TRBD1	CASSPFGQGANQPQHF	TGTGCCAGCAGTCCCTTCGGACAGGGGGCGAATCAGCCCCAGCATTTT
TRBV4-3	.	TRBJ2-7	TRBD2	CASSLRAPSGNSYEQYF	TGCGCCAGCAGCCTCAGGGCCCCTAGCGGCAACTCCTACGAGCAGTACTTC
TRBV6-5	once	TRBJ2-7	TRBD1	CASISYGGQTYEQYF	TGTGCCAGCATAAGTTATGGGGGACAGACCTACGAGCAGTACTTC
TRBV18	once	TRBJ1-1	.	CASSPGALNTEAFF	TGTGCCAGCTCACCGGGGGCGCTGAACACTGAAGCTTTCTTT
TRBV7-9	.	TRBJ2-5	TRBD2	CASRIAGVETQYF	TGTGCCAGCAGAATAGCGGGAGTGGAGACCCAGTACTTC
TRBV29-1	.	TRBJ2-5	.	CSSKEGTAAQYF	TGCAGCTCAAAGGAGGGGACAGCTGCCCAGTACTTC
TRBV5-1	.	TRBJ1-4	.	CASRPQIATNEKLFF	TGCGCCAGCAGGCCGCAGATTGCAACTAATGAAAAACTGTTTTTT
TRBV7-6	once	TRBJ2-7	TRBD2	CASSPWPGTSRNPQYEQYF	TGTGCCAGCAGCCCCTGGCCTGGGACTAGCAGGAACCCGCAATACGAGCAGTACTTC
TRBV2	.	TRBJ2-5	.	CASRSRTYIKETQYF	TGTGCCAGCAGATCAAGGACATATATCAAGGAGACCCAGTACTTC
TRBV19	few	TRBJ1-1	TRBD1	CASSGDRIEAFF	TGTGCCAGTAGCGGGGACAGAATTGAAGCTTTCTTT
TRBV4-2	.	TRBJ1-6	.	CASSGREANSPLHF	TGTGCCAGCAGCGGGAGAGAAGCCAATTCACCCCTCCACTTT
TRBV19	.	TRBJ1-1	TRBD1	CASSLTGPNTEAFF	TGTGCCAGTAGTTTGACAGGGCCGAACACTGAAGCTTTCTTT
TRBV5-4	.	TRBJ1-1	.	CASKGPRNTEAFF	TGTGCCAGCAAGGGGCCTAGAAACACTGAAGCTTTCTTT
TRBV30	few	TRBJ2-5	TRBD2	CAWSSSGGPHETQYF	TGTGCCTGGAGTTCGAGCGGGGGACCTCATGAGACCCAGTACTTC
TRBV27	.	TRBJ2-7	.	CASSFGPRYEQYF	TGTGCCAGCAGTTTTGGGCCCCGGTACGAGCAGTACTTC